Presented here are 28 T cell receptor beta chains from one specimen sequenced in a study of blood T cells in healthy people across ages. The second PCR ran about 6 to 12 cycles with a sample-barcoded 5' primer and J-beta primers. TCRdb used MiXCR to reprocess the 5' RACE reads, holding one entry per CDR3 protein. The repertoire holds roughly 570,000 distinct CDR3 sequences, with 27% as singletons. The sample taken for sequencing was blood. All receptors derive from a woman aged 65 to 85 in good health.

This chain uses TRBV29-1 with TRBJ1-1; D is unresolved. The CDR3 length is 17 residues. V dropped 3 bases and J dropped 6 bases, with 26 bases sitting between them. The V gene's germline CDR1 is SQVTM and CDR2 ANQGSEA. CDR3 sequence (DNA): TGCAGCGTTGAGAGGTCGGCAGGCCCGAAGGTTATACCTGAAGCTTTCTTT. This encodes CSVERSAGPKVIPEAFF.

The CDR3 bases are TGTGCCAGCAGCGCCGCCACAGTTGGCTACACCTTC. It translates to CASSAATVGYTF. V usage is TRBV11-2 and J usage is TRBJ1-2; D is uncertain. Germline V lookup: CDR1 SGHAT, CDR2 FQNNGV. Trimming took 5 bases from V and 7 from J, leaving 11 bases between them. The CDR3 runs 12 residues.

A few counts support this clonotype. The rearrangement links TRBV30 to TRBJ1-2, with 12 bases aligning to TRBD1. Germline CDR1 reads GTSNPN; CDR2 reads SVGIG (reference sequence). The CDR3 runs 16 residues. J lost 7 bases, V lost 0 bases, and 9 bases had no gene match. CDR3 sequence (DNA): TGTGCCTGGAGTGTCAGGTTACGGGACAGGGGGCGTGGCTACACCTTC. It codes for CAWSVRLRDRGRGYTF. Filled out from reference TRBV30 and TRBJ1-2, the complete variable domain reads SQTIHQWPATLVQPVGSPLSLECTVEGTSNPNLYWYRQAAGRGLQLLFYSVGIGQISSEVPQNLSASRPQDRQFILSSKKLLLSDSGFYLCAWSVRLRDRGRGYTFGSGTRLTVV.

On this clonotype itself: The CDR3 does not end in the conserved phenylalanine or tryptophan, so this is likely a read error. The gene calls are TRBV18 and TRBJ1-3; D remains ambiguous. This CDR3 spans 13 amino acids. With 3 bases removed from V and 6 bases from J, the gap between germline ends came to 9 bases. In germline, CDR1 is KGHSH, CDR2 LQKENI. CDR3 sequence reads: CASSPSDSNTIYS. The DNA of the CDR3 is TGTGCCAGCTCACCCTCGGACTCAAACACCATATATTCT.

This clonotype showed up just a few times. The gene calls are TRBV9 and TRBJ1-6; D uncertain. The germline V gene encodes CDR1 SGDLS and CDR2 YYNGEE. V lost 0 bases to trimming and J lost 7 bases, with 5 bases between them. There are 13 residues in the CDR3. The CDR3 DNA sequence: TGTGCCAGCAGCGTAGCTGGGAATTCACCCCTCCACTTT. Translation: CASSVAGNSPLHF.

Concerning this clonotype itself: This likely comes from a read error, as the CDR3 has no conserved phenylalanine or tryptophan at its end. The chain is built from TRBV20-1 and TRBJ1-1; 7 bases fit TRBD1. V lost 0 bases to trimming and J lost 5 bases; unmatched junction nucleotides: 12. The CDR3 totals 16 residues. The V gene's germline CDR1 is DFQATT and CDR2 SNEGSKA (reference sequence). CDR3 nucleotides: TGCAGTGCTAGAGAGGTCAAAAACAGGGGTGGTACTGAAGCTTTCCTT. This gives the protein CSAREVKNRGGTEAFL.

DNA of the CDR3: TGCAGTGCTGACGGGGACCAAGAGACCCAGTACTTC. This gives the protein CSADGDQETQYF. This chain connects TRBV20-1 to TRBJ2-5, with a tentative D call TRBD2 (5 bases). Trimming removed 5 bases from V and 0 bases from J, with 7 bases in between. CDR3 length equals 12 residues. CDR1 is DFQATT, CDR2 SNEGSKA, per germline (reference sequence).

The chain carries TRBV20-1 and TRBJ2-5, with 8 bases aligning to TRBD1. After removal of 0 bases from V and 5 bases from J, the junction contained 8 bases not matched to a gene. The germline V gene has CDR1 DFQATT and CDR2 SNEGSKA (reference sequence). This CDR3 region has 15 residues. The CDR3 DNA follows: TGCAGTGCTAGAGATCCGTGGACAGGGACGGAGACCCAGTACTTC. Its protein product is CSARDPWTGTETQYF.

This clonotype was counted ten times or more. The chain carries TRBV10-3 and TRBJ2-5; 11 bases line up with TRBD2. The CDR3 sequence is 15 residues long. Germline lookup yields CDR1 ENHRY and CDR2 SYGVKD. J lost 2 bases, V lost 6 bases, and 5 bases had no gene match. Here the CDR3 reads CAIRTSGGPQETQYF. The CDR3 DNA follows: TGTGCCATCAGAACTAGCGGGGGTCCGCAAGAGACCCAGTACTTC.

The chain links TRBV10-3 to TRBJ2-5; TRBD2 matches at 10 bases. Germline V gene lookup returns CDR1 ENHRY and CDR2 SYGVKD. The J segment lost 1 base and the V segment lost 0 bases, leaving 5 bases of the junction unmatched. This CDR3 has 17 residues. CDR3 nucleotide sequence: TGTGCCATCAGTGAGTCGGGTCCTAGCGGGGGCCAAGAGACCCAGTACTTC. Its translation is CAISESGPSGGQETQYF.

This clonotype has just a few counts. The gene calls are TRBV7-3 and TRBJ2-7; D gene uncertain. The CDR3 spans 14 residues. The germline V and J ends were trimmed by 3 bases and 0 bases, with 9 bases remaining between them. The germline V gene has CDR1 SGHTA and CDR2 FQGTGA. CDR3 region: CASSFTDSSYEQYF. The DNA of the CDR3 is TGTGCCAGCAGCTTCACGGATAGCTCCTACGAGCAGTACTTC.

This clonotype was seen many times. The chain recombines TRBV4-3 with TRBJ2-2, with D perhaps TRBD1 (6 bases). Germline CDR1 and CDR2: LGHNA and YSLEER. The V end lost 0 bases, the J end lost 7 bases, and 15 bases lay between the germline ends. The CDR3 has 16 residues. CDR3 in DNA: TGCGCCAGCAGCCAAGATTGGGCAGGGGTGATCGGGGAGCTGTTTTTT. Translating gives CASSQDWAGVIGELFF.

The V and J genes are TRBV12-3 or TRBV12-4 and TRBJ2-3; TRBD2 aligns across 9 bases. Trimming cost V 4 bases and J 7 bases; bases outside gene matches: 9. The CDR3 loop spans 15 amino acids. This CDR3 reads CASSYVAGGLYTQYF. Here the CDR3 DNA reads TGTGCCAGCAGTTATGTTGCGGGGGGGCTATATACGCAGTATTTT.

J is TRBJ1-2 and V is TRBV11-2, with D uncertain. Germline CDR1 and CDR2: SGHAT and FQNNGV. The CDR3 has 12 residues. V lost 5 bases and J lost 0, with 4 bases in between. The CDR3 loop is CASSTPNYGYTF. The CDR3 coding sequence is TGTGCCAGCAGCACCCCTAACTATGGCTACACCTTC. The complete variable domain, with remaining parts taken from reference TRBV11-2 and TRBJ1-2, reads EAGVAQSPRYKIIEKRQSVAFWCNPISGHATLYWYQQILGQGPKLLIQFQNNGVVDDSQLPKDRFSAERLKGVDSTLKIQPAKLEDSAVYLCASSTPNYGYTFGSGTRLTVV.

The chain employs TRBV7-8 and TRBJ1-2, with D perhaps matching TRBD1 (5 bases). This CDR3 has 15 residues. The germline V gene has CDR1 SGHVS and CDR2 FQNEAQ. V lost 3 bases to trimming and J lost 4 bases, with 15 bases between them. The CDR3 DNA reads TGTGCCAGCAGCTTCGAAGGGGCCCGCTCCTATGGCTACACCTTC. This encodes CASSFEGARSYGYTF.

This clonotype occurred many times. The V call is TRBV27, the J call TRBJ2-4; tentative D call: TRBD2 (6 bases). In germline, CDR1 is MNHEY, CDR2 SMNVEV (reference sequence). The CDR3 sequence is 17 residues long. Trimming removed 4 bases at V and 3 bases at J, with 19 bases between. For the CDR3, the DNA is TGTGCCAGCAGTTCTGCGGGGTCGGGGAGGAGCAAAAACATTCAGTACTTC. As protein: CASSSAGSGRSKNIQYF.

There are a few counts of this clonotype. A much more abundant neighbour one base away suggests this may be a read error. This chain joins TRBV6-6 and TRBJ1-3; D is ambiguous. Germline CDR1 and CDR2: MNHNY and SVGAGI (reference sequence). Trimming left V 7 bases short and J 0 bases short, with 1 base between. The CDR3 is 11 residues long. CDR3 amino acids: CASNSGNTIYF. CDR3 nucleotides: TGTGCCAGCAACTCTGGAAACACCATATATTTT.

This clonotype has only a few counts. This rearrangement joins TRBV6-7 to TRBJ2-7; no firm D call. TRBV6-7 is classed as an ORF, of uncertain function. V lost 0 bases and J 6 bases, leaving 12 bases between the germline ends. The CDR3 runs to 14 residues. In DNA form, the CDR3 reads TGTGCCAGCAGTTACTCGCCAACTAAGGTCGAGCAGTACTTC. Translating it yields CASSYSPTKVEQYF.

This sequence joins TRBV21-1 and TRBJ1-5; the table's D call TRBD1 went unverified against the DNA. TRBV21-1 is marked as a pseudogene. The length of the CDR3 is 15 residues. The CDR3 DNA sequence: TGTGTCAGCAGCAATTTGATGACAGAAAGTAAGCCCCAGCATTTT. This sequence encodes CVSSNLMTESKPQHF.

This clonotype was counted between two and nine times. The rearrangement joins TRBV20-1 to TRBJ2-5; 8 bases align to TRBD2. CDR1 is DFQATT, CDR2 SNEGSKA, per germline (reference sequence). With V trimmed by 3 bases and J by 13 bases, 13 bases remained unmatched. The CDR3 spans 13 residues. CDR3 in amino acids: CSARSAGLVVPYF. CDR3 DNA: TGCAGTGCTAGGTCGGCGGGACTAGTTGTTCCGTACTTC.

The chain couples TRBV19 to TRBJ1-2; D unresolved. Deletions cut 0 bases from V and 7 bases from J, with 6 bases between. The CDR3 covers 12 residues. Germline CDR1 LNHDA, CDR2 SQIVND (reference sequence). The DNA for the CDR3 is TGTGCCAGTAGTATAGAAGGGATTGGCTACACCTTC. Translating it yields CASSIEGIGYTF.

The chain joins TRBV7-9 to TRBJ2-1; 7 nucleotides agree with TRBD2. V lost 5 bases and J lost 0; bases outside the gene matches: 4. Germline loops: CDR1 SEHNR, CDR2 FQNEAQ (reference sequence). The CDR3 is 15 residues long. CDR3 nucleotides: TGTGCCAGCAGCCCTGGGAGGGGCTCCTACAATGAGCAGTTCTTC. Translation: CASSPGRGSYNEQFF.

This clonotype was seen repeatedly, ten times or more. The V and J genes are TRBV10-3 and TRBJ2-5, with 7 bases aligning to TRBD2. Germline assignment: CDR1 ENHRY and CDR2 SYGVKD. Trimming removed 3 bases from V and 0 bases from J; junction bases left unmatched: 7. This CDR3 has 16 residues. CDR3 sequence reads: CAISEKRGGYQETQYF. In nucleotides, the CDR3 is TGTGCCATCAGTGAAAAGCGGGGCGGGTACCAAGAGACCCAGTACTTC.

This clonotype was seen ten or more times. The chain has TRBV23-1 and TRBJ2-1; 7 nucleotides align to TRBD1. TRBV23-1 is an ORF for which the function is uncertain. There are 17 residues in the CDR3. With V trimmed by 6 bases and J by 0 bases, 11 bases remained unmatched. CDR3 DNA: TGCGCCAGCAGCACGACAGGGTTGGGGTTCTCCTACAATGAGCAGTTCTTC. Protein: CASSTTGLGFSYNEQFF.

This clonotype was counted once. Sequence at one end of the junction differs from germline and may be a read error. This chain uses TRBV12-3 or TRBV12-4 with TRBJ2-5; D is perhaps TRBD1 (6 bases). The J call may be wrong; the DNA end is better matched by TRBJ2-7. This CDR3 is 14 amino acids long. For the CDR3, the DNA is TGTGTCAGCAGTTTAAACAGGGAGTCCTACGAGCAGTACTTC. Its translation is CVSSLNRESYEQYF.

V usage is TRBV20-1 and J usage is TRBJ2-6; D possibly corresponds to TRBD2 (5 bases). CDR3 length: 14 amino acids. Germline CDR1 DFQATT, CDR2 SNEGSKA (reference sequence). Trimming removed 5 bases at V and 1 base at J, with 9 bases between. This chain's CDR3 is CSAQEGSGANVLTF. Written as DNA, the CDR3 is TGCAGTGCTCAAGAGGGATCTGGGGCCAACGTCCTGACTTTC.

The CDR3 spells CASQREVGTEAFF. Here the CDR3 DNA reads TGTGCCAGCCAGCGAGAGGTTGGGACTGAAGCTTTCTTT. This rearrangement joins TRBV2 to TRBJ1-1; no firm D call. Trimming left V 8 bases short and J 5 bases short, with 15 bases between. The CDR3 is made up of 13 amino acids. Germline-derived CDR1 and CDR2 are SNHLY and FYNNEI.

In this sample, this clonotype turned up a few times. The V and J genes are TRBV3-1 and TRBJ2-1, with no clear D. The CDR3 is 17 residues long. V was pared by 3 bases and J by 1 base, with 16 bases between. Per the germline V gene, CDR1 is LGHDT and CDR2 is YNNKEL (reference sequence). As DNA, the CDR3 is TGTGCCAGCAGCCAGGGGTCCAAGCTTCGGTCCTACAATGAGCAGTTCTTC. Translated, it gives CASSQGSKLRSYNEQFF.